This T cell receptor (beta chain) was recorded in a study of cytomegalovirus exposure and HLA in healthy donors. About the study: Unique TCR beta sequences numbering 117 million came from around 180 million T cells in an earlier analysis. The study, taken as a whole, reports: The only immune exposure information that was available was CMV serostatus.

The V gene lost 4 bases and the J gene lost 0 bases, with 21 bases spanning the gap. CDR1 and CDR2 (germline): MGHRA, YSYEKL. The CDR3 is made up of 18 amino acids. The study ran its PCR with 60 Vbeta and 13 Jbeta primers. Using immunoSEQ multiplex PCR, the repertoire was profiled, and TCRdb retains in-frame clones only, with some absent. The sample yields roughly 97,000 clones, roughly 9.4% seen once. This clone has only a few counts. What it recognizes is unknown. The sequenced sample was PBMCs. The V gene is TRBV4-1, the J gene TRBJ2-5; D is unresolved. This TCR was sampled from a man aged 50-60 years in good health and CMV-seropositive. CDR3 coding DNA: TGCGCCAGCAGCCTAGATCGTCTAGTCCGGAGAGACCAAGAGACCCAGTACTTC. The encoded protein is CASSLDRLVRRDQETQYF.